This entry lists 11 T cell receptor beta chains sequenced from one sample in a study of blood T cell repertoires in COVID-19. Sequencing used immunoSEQ multiplex PCR; TCRdb keeps in-frame clones, though not all of them. Among about 170,000 clones listed, 82% were seen once. Sequences were obtained from peripheral blood. Receptor source: a woman in her seventies with acute or convalescent COVID-19.

The chain has TRBV6-2 or TRBV6-3 and TRBJ2-1, with D possibly being TRBD1 (6 bases). Germline CDR1 and CDR2: MNHEY and SVGEGT. This CDR3 spans 14 amino acids. Trimming stripped 4 bases from V and 9 bases from J, with 16 bases between. Here the CDR3 DNA reads TGTGCCAGCAGTTCATCAGGGGCACAATTTGAGCAGTTCTTC. This encodes CASSSSGAQFEQFF.

J is TRBJ2-7 and V is TRBV6-5, with a possible D match to TRBD2 (5 bases). The CDR3 consists of 12 residues. Trimming took off 6 bases at V and 4 bases at J, with 10 bases between the two ends. Germline assignment: CDR1 MNHEY and CDR2 SVGAGI. The CDR3 sequence is CASRDSGYEQYF. The CDR3 bases are TGTGCCAGCAGGGACTCGGGGTACGAGCAGTACTTC.

The rearrangement uses TRBV28 and TRBJ1-5, with a weak D call TRBD1 (5 bases). The CDR3 consists of 14 residues. Deletions cut 0 bases from V and 6 bases from J, with 9 bases between. The germline CDR1 and CDR2 sequences are MDHEN and SYDVKM. The CDR3 region is CASSLWGQGQPQHF. The CDR3 region has the DNA TGTGCCAGCAGTTTATGGGGGCAGGGTCAGCCCCAGCATTTT. Full variable domain (remainder filled in from reference TRBV28 and TRBJ1-5): DVKVTQSSRYLVKRTGEKVFLECVQDMDHENMFWYRQDPGLGLRLIYFSYDVKMKEKGDIPEGYSVSREKKERFSLILESASTNQTSMYLCASSLWGQGQPQHFGDGTRLSIL.

The chain combines TRBV21-1 with TRBJ2-7; the table names TRBD2, a call not compared with the DNA. TRBV21-1 is marked as a pseudogene. The length of the CDR3 is 14 residues. CDR3: CASTWTSGPYEQYF. Here the CDR3 DNA reads TGTGCCAGCACCTGGACTAGCGGGCCATACGAGCAGTACTTC.

This clone has only a few counts. The chain couples TRBV6-2 or TRBV6-3 to TRBJ1-5, with D tentatively TRBD1 (5 bases). V was clipped by 6 bases and J by 0 bases, with 9 bases between them. Germline V gene data show CDR1 as MNHEY and CDR2 as SVGEGT. The CDR3 runs 14 residues. The CDR3 region has the DNA TGTGCCAGCAGCCTCGGGGGTAGCAATCAGCCCCAGCATTTT. The encoded protein is CASSLGGSNQPQHF.

This rearrangement joins TRBV27 to TRBJ1-6, with unresolved D. CDR3 length equals 14 residues. Germline assignment: CDR1 MNHEY and CDR2 SMNVEV (reference sequence). V lost 6 bases, J lost 9 bases, and 15 bases lay in between. Here the CDR3 reads CASRPQRGGSPLHF. CDR3 nucleotide sequence: TGTGCCAGCAGACCGCAGCGGGGTGGTTCACCCCTCCACTTT.

CDR3: CASSRDRETDTQYF. DNA of the CDR3: TGTGCCAGCAGCCGGGACAGGGAGACAGATACGCAGTATTTT. The V gene is TRBV6-5, the J gene TRBJ2-3, with 9 bases matching TRBD1. Germline lookup yields CDR1 MNHEY and CDR2 SVGAGI. V was clipped by 6 bases and J by 3 bases; unmatched bases: 4. There are 14 residues in the CDR3.

The V and J genes are TRBV6-2 or TRBV6-3 and TRBJ1-1, with unresolved D. With 2 bases removed from V and 7 bases from J, the gap between germline ends came to 17 bases. CDR1 and CDR2 from the germline V gene are MNHEY and SVGEGT. There are 15 residues in the CDR3. CDR3 bases: TGTGCCAGCAGTTACATGAGGGCGATCAGCGGTGAAGCTTTCTTT. Its translation: CASSYMRAISGEAFF.

The rearrangement uses TRBV14 and TRBJ1-2, with 7 bases that match TRBD1. Germline CDR1 is SGHDN and CDR2 is FVKESK. This CDR3 contains 13 residues. With 3 bases clipped from V and 4 bases from J, the junction kept 2 bases outside the gene matches. The CDR3 nucleotides read TGTGCCAGCAGCCAGGGACAGACCTATGGCTACACCTTC. It yields the protein CASSQGQTYGYTF.

Remarks on this clone: The identical CDR3 is also encoded by other nucleotide sequences in the sample. The CDR3 spells CASSLWGLAGGPGELFF. Here the CDR3 DNA reads TGTGCCAGCAGTTTATGGGGACTCGCGGGGGGGCCCGGGGAGCTGTTTTTT. The chain combines TRBV28 with TRBJ2-2; 9 bases map to TRBD2. The CDR3 extends over 17 amino acids. Trimming at V came to 0 bases and at J to 6 bases, leaving 8 bases not matched to a gene. The germline V gene has CDR1 MDHEN and CDR2 SYDVKM.

V and J are TRBV18 and TRBJ2-7; 9 bases match TRBD2. The CDR3 consists of 14 residues. CDR1 and CDR2 from the germline V gene are KGHSH and LQKENI. V shed 4 bases and J 4 bases; nucleotides not matched to a gene: 5. The chain's CDR3 is CASSQAGGIYEQYF. DNA for the CDR3: TGTGCCAGCTCACAAGCGGGGGGCATTTACGAGCAGTACTTC.